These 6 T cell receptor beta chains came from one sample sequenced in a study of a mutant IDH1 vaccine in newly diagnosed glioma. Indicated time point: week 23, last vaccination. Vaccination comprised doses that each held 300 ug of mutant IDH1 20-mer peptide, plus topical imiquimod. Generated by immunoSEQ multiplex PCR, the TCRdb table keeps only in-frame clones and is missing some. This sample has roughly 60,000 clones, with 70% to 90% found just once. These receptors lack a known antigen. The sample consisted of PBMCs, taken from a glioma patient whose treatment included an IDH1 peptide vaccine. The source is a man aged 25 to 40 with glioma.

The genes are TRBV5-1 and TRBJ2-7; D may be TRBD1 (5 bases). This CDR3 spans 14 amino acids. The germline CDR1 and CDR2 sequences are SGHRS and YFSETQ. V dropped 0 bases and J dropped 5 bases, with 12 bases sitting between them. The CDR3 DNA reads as TGCGCCAGCAGCTTGGTAGGGGTTCGAGACGAGCAGTACTTC. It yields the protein CASSLVGVRDEQYF.

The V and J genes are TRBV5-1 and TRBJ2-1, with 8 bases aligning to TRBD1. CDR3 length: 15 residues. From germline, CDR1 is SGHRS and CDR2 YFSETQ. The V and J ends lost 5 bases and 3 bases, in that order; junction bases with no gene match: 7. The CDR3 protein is CASREGQGGYNEQFF. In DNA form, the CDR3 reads TGCGCCAGCAGGGAAGGACAGGGAGGCTACAATGAGCAGTTCTTC.

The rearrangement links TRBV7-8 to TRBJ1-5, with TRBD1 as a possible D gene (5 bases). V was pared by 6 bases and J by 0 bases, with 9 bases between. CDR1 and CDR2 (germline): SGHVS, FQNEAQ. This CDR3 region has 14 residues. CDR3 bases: TGTGCCAGCAGGACAGCTGATAGCAATCAGCCCCAGCATTTT. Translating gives CASRTADSNQPQHF.

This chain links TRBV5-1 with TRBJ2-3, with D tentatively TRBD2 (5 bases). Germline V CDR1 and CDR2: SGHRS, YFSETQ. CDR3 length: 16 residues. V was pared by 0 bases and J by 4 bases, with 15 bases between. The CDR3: CASSLVDGSPADTQYF. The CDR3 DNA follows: TGCGCCAGCAGCTTGGTTGATGGGAGCCCAGCAGATACGCAGTATTTT.

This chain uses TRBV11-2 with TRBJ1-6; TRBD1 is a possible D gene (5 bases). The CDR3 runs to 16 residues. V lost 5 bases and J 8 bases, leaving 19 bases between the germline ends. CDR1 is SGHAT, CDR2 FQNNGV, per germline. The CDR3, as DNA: TGTGCCAGCAGCCCTCAGGGTAGGGTAATCCATTCACCCCTCCACTTT. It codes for CASSPQGRVIHSPLHF.

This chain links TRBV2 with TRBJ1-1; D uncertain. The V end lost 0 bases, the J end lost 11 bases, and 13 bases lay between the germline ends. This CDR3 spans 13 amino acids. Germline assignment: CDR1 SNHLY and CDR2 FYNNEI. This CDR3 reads CASSEASGFLAFF. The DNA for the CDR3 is TGTGCCAGCAGTGAAGCATCGGGATTCCTGGCTTTCTTT.